Following are 2 T cell receptor beta chains from one sample sequenced in a study of STAT5B mutations in CD4+ large granular lymphocyte leukemia (dated by TCRdb to the early 2020s). Library prep was done by the immunoSEQ multiplex PCR assay. What TCRdb holds here is the immuneACCESS table cut down to in-frame rearrangements. Part of the clones is not present; checked against another copy, under half of the missing clones reflect an unresolved V gene, and the others are unexplained. The sample contains 37,000 or so clones, roughly 84% of them found a single time. The ten biggest clones cover approximately 0.35% of the sample. The specimen was CD4+ T cells from blood buffy coats. Receptors originate from a human donor in good health.

This chain uses TRBV5-4 with TRBJ1-6; D possibly corresponds to TRBD1 (6 bases). V shed 4 bases and J shed 9 bases, with 17 bases lying between them. Germline V CDR1 and CDR2: SGHNT, YYREEE (reference sequence). The CDR3 sequence is 15 residues long. This chain's CDR3 is CASSPTIQGTSPLHF. As DNA, the CDR3 is TGTGCCAGCAGCCCTACTATACAGGGCACTTCACCCCTCCACTTT. The full variable domain, its missing parts supplied by reference TRBV5-4 and TRBJ1-6, is ETGVTQSPTHLIKTRGQQVTLRCSSQSGHNTVSWYQQALGQGPQFIFQYYREEENGRGNFPPRFSGLQFPNYSSELNVNALELDDSALYLCASSPTIQGTSPLHFGNGTRLTVT.

The chain has TRBV27 and TRBJ1-2; the D gene is possibly TRBD1 (5 bases). The CDR3 is 14 residues long. Trimming shortened V by 5 bases and J by 0 bases, and 10 bases separated the two germline ends. The germline CDR1 and CDR2 sequences are MNHEY and SMNVEV (reference sequence). CDR3 in DNA: TGTGCCAGCAGTCTCAGACAGACTAACTATGGCTACACCTTC. Its protein is CASSLRQTNYGYTF.